This T cell receptor beta chain originates from a study of radiotherapy plus CTLA-4 blockade in lung cancer. Study-wide background: Objective responses were seen in about a sixth of patients, disease control in 31%.

Some clones are missing from TCRdb's copy, which holds only in-frame ones; the method was immunoSEQ multiplex PCR. The sample yields 50,000 to 70,000 clones, 77% seen once. Per germline, CDR1 SGHDN and CDR2 FVKESK. Deletions cut 1 base from V and 3 bases from J, with 3 bases between. This CDR3 has 12 amino acids. This TCR was sampled from a human donor with non-small cell lung cancer who had a partial response to radiotherapy plus ipilimumab. The chain joins TRBV14 to TRBJ2-5; D remains ambiguous. Material: peripheral blood, obtained from a patient treated with radiotherapy plus ipilimumab. CDR3 DNA sequence: TGTGCCAGCAGCCAAGCGGAAGAGACCCAGTACTTC. Its translation: CASSQAEETQYF. Full variable domain (remainder filled in from reference TRBV14 and TRBJ2-5): EAGVTQFPSHSVIEKGQTVTLRCDPISGHDNLYWYRRVMGKEIKFLLHFVKESKQDESGMPNNRFLAERTGGTYSTLKVQPAELEDSGVYFCASSQAEETQYFGPGTRLLVL.